This passage covers 22 T cell receptor beta chains from one sample sequenced in a study of T cell repertoires in cytomegalovirus infection. TCRdb reprocessed the reads via MiXCR and lists one record per CDR3 protein. The table includes 900,000 to 950,000 distinct CDR3 sequences, roughly 30% detected once. Their recognized antigens are unknown. This material consisted of cultured CD8+ T cells from PBMCs, taken from culture after CMV antigen stimulation. These receptors all stem from a human donor in good health (CMV status not recorded). Some clones in this sample may be carry-over from other donors' samples.

The chain joins TRBV24-1 to TRBJ1-1; 8 bases are a match to TRBD1. V shed 10 bases and J 0 bases; nucleotides not matched to a gene: 18. CDR1 and CDR2 (germline): KGHDR, SFDVKD. This CDR3 has 18 amino acids. CDR3: CATYLTTGTGFMNTEAFF. The CDR3 DNA follows: TGTGCCACTTATCTCACTACCGGGACAGGTTTCATGAACACTGAAGCTTTCTTT.

The chain joins TRBV28 to TRBJ1-1, with a possible D match to TRBD1 (6 bases). CDR1 and CDR2 from the germline V gene are MDHEN and SYDVKM. CDR3 length: 14 residues. V gave up 5 bases and J gave up 6 bases, with 16 bases separating them. The CDR3 here is CASSARQVVAEAFF. The CDR3 DNA reads TGTGCCAGCAGTGCCCGACAGGTAGTCGCTGAAGCTTTCTTT.

J is TRBJ1-1 and V is TRBV29-1, with 9 bases aligning to TRBD1. Germline lookup yields CDR1 SQVTM and CDR2 ANQGSEA. V shed 4 bases, J shed 7 bases, and the junction held 4 bases outside the gene matches. The length of the CDR3 is 12 residues. CDR3 sequence: CSVVQGASEAFF. The CDR3 DNA follows: TGCAGCGTTGTACAGGGGGCGAGTGAAGCTTTCTTT.

The chain links TRBV7-6 to TRBJ2-2; TRBD1 aligns across 11 bases. With V trimmed by 6 bases and J by 3 bases, 9 bases remained unmatched. This CDR3 region has 17 residues. CDR1 and CDR2 (germline): SGHVS, FNYEAQ. The DNA for the CDR3 is TGTGCCAGCAGGCTAGGAGGACAGGGGGCCGACACCGGGGAGCTGTTTTTT. This sequence encodes CASRLGGQGADTGELFF.

The rearrangement joins TRBV7-9 to TRBJ2-2; D gene unclear. The V and J ends lost 4 bases and 0 bases respectively, with 9 bases between them. The CDR3 runs 15 residues. Germline CDR1 is SEHNR and CDR2 is FQNEAQ (reference sequence). The CDR3 DNA follows: TGTGCCAGCAGCTCTTTCTTATCGAACACCGGGGAGCTGTTTTTT. Its translation is CASSSFLSNTGELFF.

This sequence joins TRBV7-9 and TRBJ2-5; 9 bases are shared with TRBD2. Per germline, CDR1 SEHNR and CDR2 FQNEAQ (reference sequence). Trimming cost V 1 base and J 2 bases; bases outside gene matches: 14. The CDR3 loop spans 19 amino acids. This CDR3 is CASSLVRSSGVGWQETQYF. The CDR3 DNA follows: TGTGCCAGCAGCTTAGTGCGATCTAGCGGGGTGGGTTGGCAAGAGACCCAGTACTTC.

The V and J genes are TRBV9 and TRBJ2-3, with TRBD1 matching over 7 bases. With V trimmed by 4 bases and J by 2 bases, 10 bases remained unmatched. The CDR3 is 16 amino acids. From germline, CDR1 is SGDLS and CDR2 YYNGEE. In DNA form, the CDR3 reads TGTGCCAGCAGCCCCCTAGGGGGACAGTACACAGATACGCAGTATTTT. Translated, it gives CASSPLGGQYTDTQYF.

V gene TRBV6-8 combines with J gene TRBJ1-1; TRBD1 is a possible D gene (5 bases). V was trimmed by 7 bases and J by 3 bases, leaving 6 bases between them. Germline V CDR1 and CDR2: MNHGY, SAAAGT. This CDR3 contains 11 residues. In DNA form, the CDR3 reads TGTGCCAGCAAACAGGACACTGAAGCTTTCTTT. It codes for CASKQDTEAFF.

Many counts were recorded for this clonotype. The chain combines TRBV7-2 with TRBJ2-2; D may be TRBD1 or TRBD2 (5 bases each). CDR1 is SGHTA and CDR2 is FQGNSA in the germline V gene. V lost 7 bases and J lost 1, with 10 bases in between. CDR3 size: 14 residues. The CDR3 reads CASIRDGNTGELFF. The DNA of the CDR3 is TGTGCCAGCATCCGGGACGGGAACACCGGGGAGCTGTTTTTT.

This clonotype came up a few times. CDR3 sequence (DNA): TGTGCCAGCAGCTACCGCATGTTAGCGGGGGCCTCGGTAGATACGCAGTATTTT. Translating gives CASSYRMLAGASVDTQYF. J is TRBJ2-3 and V is TRBV7-8; 9 nucleotides agree with TRBD2. The CDR3 contains 18 residues. V lost 4 bases to trimming and J lost 5 bases; unmatched junction nucleotides: 16. Germline CDR1 and CDR2: SGHVS and FQNEAQ.

The chain carries TRBV7-9 and TRBJ2-3, with 7 bases aligning to TRBD1. CDR1 and CDR2 from the germline V gene are SEHNR and FQNEAQ (reference sequence). The V and J ends lost 5 bases and 2 bases, in that order; junction bases with no gene match: 19. CDR3 length equals 19 residues. CDR3 sequence: CASSQPFRDRDRHTDTQYF. The CDR3 DNA follows: TGTGCCAGCAGCCAACCCTTTAGAGACCGGGACAGACACACAGATACGCAGTATTTT. The complete variable domain, with remaining parts taken from reference TRBV7-9 and TRBJ2-3, reads DTGVSQNPRHKITKRGQNVTFRCDPISEHNRLYWYRQTLGQGPEFLTYFQNEAQLEKSRLLSDRFSAERPKGSFSTLEIQRTEQGDSAMYLCASSQPFRDRDRHTDTQYFGPGTRLTVL.

This chain connects TRBV28 to TRBJ2-3, with 8 positions matching TRBD1. CDR1 and CDR2 from the germline V gene are MDHEN and SYDVKM. V trimming: 1 base; J trimming: 4 bases; junction bases outside the gene matches: 7. The CDR3 loop spans 16 amino acids. The CDR3 sequence is CASSLSRTGFADTQYF. The DNA of the CDR3 is TGTGCCAGCAGTTTATCCCGGACAGGGTTCGCAGATACGCAGTATTTT.

This clonotype was counted only a few times. The chain employs TRBV7-6 and TRBJ2-1; D remains unclear. The CDR3 covers 12 residues. The V gene lost 5 bases and the J gene lost 7 bases, with 9 bases spanning the gap. CDR1 SGHVS and CDR2 FNYEAQ come from the germline V gene. CDR3 residues: CASSTTVNEQFF. CDR3 in DNA: TGTGCCAGCAGCACGACCGTTAATGAGCAGTTCTTC.

The chain combines TRBV10-3 with TRBJ2-1, with a tentative D call TRBD1 (6 bases). V dropped 0 bases and J dropped 1 base, with 10 bases sitting between them. Germline V gives CDR1 ENHRY, CDR2 SYGVKD. This CDR3 comprises 16 residues. The CDR3 protein is CAISESEGTSYNEQFF. The CDR3 nucleotides are TGTGCCATCAGTGAGTCGGAAGGGACATCCTACAATGAGCAGTTCTTC.

J is TRBJ2-7 and V is TRBV10-3, with D tentatively TRBD1 (5 bases). V shed 7 bases and J shed 3 bases, with 10 bases lying between them. CDR1 is ENHRY, CDR2 SYGVKD, per germline. The CDR3 consists of 12 residues. The CDR3 nucleotides are TGTGCCATCACCACGGACATCTACGAGCAGTACTTC. Its translation is CAITTDIYEQYF.

V gene TRBV11-1 combines with J gene TRBJ2-5; D remains unclear. Looked up from germline, CDR1 is SGHAT and CDR2 is FQDESV (reference sequence). The CDR3 is 15 amino acids. The V end was cut by 3 bases, the J end by 0 bases, with 11 bases between. CDR3 nucleotide sequence: TGTGCCAGCAGCTTCTCCCTGGAATACCAAGAGACCCAGTACTTC. Protein: CASSFSLEYQETQYF.

This clonotype was seen repeatedly, ten times or more. V usage is TRBV7-2 and J usage is TRBJ2-7; D might be TRBD1 (5 bases). CDR3 length: 15 residues. CDR1 is SGHTA and CDR2 is FQGNSA in the germline V gene. V lost 1 base and J 2 bases, leaving 12 bases between the germline ends. CDR3 DNA sequence: TGTGCCAGCAGCTTAGGGACAAGAGTCACCTACGAGCAGTACGTC. Translation gives CASSLGTRVTYEQYV.

The chain couples TRBV15 to TRBJ2-3; weak D call: TRBD1 (5 bases). Germline CDR1 and CDR2: LNHNV and YYDKDF (reference sequence). Trimming shortened V by 5 bases and J by 2 bases, and 14 bases separated the two germline ends. The CDR3 is 15 residues long. CDR3: CATSGLRQLTDTQYF. The CDR3 nucleotides read TGTGCCACCAGCGGATTAAGACAGCTCACAGATACGCAGTATTTT.

In its sample, this clonotype was seen a few times. V is TRBV5-4 and J is TRBJ1-2; 8 bases line up with TRBD1. With V trimmed by 0 bases and J by 7 bases, 8 bases remained unmatched. CDR3 length equals 15 residues. From germline, CDR1 is SGHNT and CDR2 YYREEE (reference sequence). CDR3 region: CASSLGLAGGRGYTF. CDR3 sequence (DNA): TGTGCCAGCAGCTTGGGGTTGGCAGGGGGCCGTGGCTACACCTTC.

The chain is built from TRBV7-9 and TRBJ2-3; no reliable D call. The V gene lost 1 base and the J gene lost 4 bases, with 18 bases spanning the gap. Germline CDR1 reads SEHNR; CDR2 reads FQNEAQ (reference sequence). CDR3 length: 17 amino acids. The CDR3 loop is CASSLGNGVLLPDTQYF. CDR3 nucleotide sequence: TGTGCCAGCAGCTTAGGAAATGGAGTCCTCTTACCAGATACGCAGTATTTT.

The chain recombines TRBV10-3 with TRBJ2-1; D possibly corresponds to TRBD2 (7 bases). The V and J ends lost 0 bases and 5 bases respectively, with 14 bases between them. Germline CDR1 ENHRY, CDR2 SYGVKD. The CDR3 spans 16 residues. The CDR3 protein is CAISESDAGDNNEQFF. In nucleotides, the CDR3 is TGTGCCATCAGTGAGTCGGACGCGGGGGACAACAATGAGCAGTTCTTC.

This clonotype showed up just a few times. A much larger clone is a single base away; this may be a read error. The chain links TRBV7-8 to TRBJ2-1; 10 bases match TRBD2. V lost 5 bases and J lost 6; bases outside the gene matches: 7. CDR1 and CDR2 from the germline V gene are SGHVS and FQNEAQ. There are 15 residues in the CDR3. In DNA form, the CDR3 reads TGTGCCAGCAGCACCAGCGGGGGGGCCTTCAATGAGCAGTTCTTC. It specifies CASSTSGGAFNEQFF.